This TCR beta chain was documented in a study of metastatic and nonmetastatic thyroid tumors. Study at large: Repertoire data that came from the blood and tumor or nodule tissue of malignant and benign thyroid patients were compared. Study-wide findings and caveats: Malignant thyroid tumors reportedly had TCR beta diversity that was significantly higher than in benign nodules, in blood and tumor.

Authors' analysis steps: Clinicopathological groups supplied CDR3 differences that were used to build a distant-metastasis classifier for papillary thyroid cancer. MiXCR was used by TCRdb to re-call the PCR reads. These V and J calls rely on TCRdb rather than the paper's analysis. The table includes approximately 13,000 clones, less than 35% detected once. Trimming took 2 bases from V and 1 from J; bases not matched to a gene: 14. CDR1 and CDR2 from the germline V gene are DFQATT and SNEGSKA (reference sequence). The CDR3 runs 19 residues. This clone turned up a few times. Its antigen is not known. Patients were all untreated before their thyroid surgery.

This sequence originates from a female donor with papillary thyroid cancer or a benign thyroid nodule (not recorded which). Some clones in this sample may be carry-over from other donors' samples. The rearrangement links TRBV20-1 to TRBJ2-5, with 12 bases aligning to TRBD2. The specimen sequenced was tumor tissue. CDR3 coding DNA: TGCAGTGCTAGATCCGAAACCTCCACTAGCGGGGGGATCCAAGAGACCCAGTACTTC. It codes for CSARSETSTSGGIQETQYF.